The clone carrying this T cell receptor (beta chain) was found many times. Its antigen is currently unknown. Before being chosen for sequencing, patients had shown CD8+CD57+ cell expansion by flow cytometry. Untreated patients provided the blood samples, with no therapy given before sampling. The germline V gene has CDR1 LNHDA and CDR2 SQIVND (reference sequence). The CDR3 spans 14 residues. V was shortened by 1 base and J by 8 bases, with 12 bases between the two germline ends. The source of the sample is a study of CD8+CD57+ T cells in acquired aplastic anemia. Whole-study context: Sorting CD4+ and CD8+ cells gave DNA averaging approximately 2.9 ug.

General study results and limits: About 29 CD8+ CDR3 sequences occurred in both the patients and the controls.

Genomic DNA templated the TCR beta VDJ and CDR3 profiling. One entry per CDR3 protein results from TCRdb running MiXCR on the reads. The sample has 200,000 to 250,000 distinct CDR3 sequences; around half are singletons. The rearrangement uses TRBV19 and TRBJ2-1, with D maybe TRBD2 (6 bases). The clonotype was recovered from a human donor with aplastic anemia. The material sequenced was sorted CD4+, CD8+, or CD8+CD57+ T cells (not recorded which) from PBMCs. The CDR3 nucleotides read TGTGCCAGTAGTATAGCGGGGGTTTCCTATGAGCAGTTCTTC. Amino acid sequence: CASSIAGVSYEQFF.